The rows below give T cell receptor beta chains drawn from one sample of a study of cytomegalovirus exposure and HLA in healthy donors. Using immunoSEQ multiplex PCR, the repertoire was profiled, and TCRdb retains in-frame clones only, with some absent. The sample contains under 90,000 clones, more than 60% of which appear only once. Sequencing input: PBMCs. The receptors originated from a man between 35 and 55 years old in good health and CMV-seronegative. Each CDR3 is given with its conserved first and last residue. The D gene is left open where the match is weak. Expanded clones are given a class, and other clones once, few, many or no size at all.

>TRBV2|-|-|TRBJ2-3
CASGQSTSTDTQYF
TGTGCCAGCGGACAGTCTACTAGCACAGATACGCAGTATTTT
>TRBV7-6|-|-|TRBJ2-2
CASSLVARNTGELFF
TGTGCCAGCAGCTTAGTAGCGCGAAACACCGGGGAGCTGTTTTTT
>TRBV27|once|-|TRBJ1-1
CASRSVASTEAFF
TGTGCCAGCAGGTCCGTGGCTAGCACTGAAGCTTTCTTT
>TRBV25-1|-|TRBD1|TRBJ2-5
CASSGTGYQETQYF
TGTGCCAGCAGTGGGACAGGATATCAAGAGACCCAGTACTTC
>TRBV5-5|-|-|TRBJ2-5
CASSFLQVETQYF
TGTGCCAGCAGCTTTCTGCAGGTTGAGACCCAGTACTTC
>TRBV2|few|TRBD2|TRBJ2-7
CASSRTSGTSYEQYF
TGTGCCAGCAGTAGGACTAGCGGTACTTCCTACGAGCAGTACTTC
>TRBV28|-|-|TRBJ2-5
CASSWYSEETQYF
TGTGCCAGCAGTTGGTACAGTGAAGAGACCCAGTACTTC
>TRBV6-5|-|TRBD1|TRBJ2-7
CASRPQGPYEQYF
TGTGCCAGCAGACCACAGGGGCCCTACGAGCAGTACTTC
>TRBV7-9|-|TRBD1|TRBJ1-6
CASSRVGTGGSLGNSPLHF
TGTGCCAGCAGCAGAGTGGGGACAGGGGGCTCCTTGGGGAATTCACCCCTCCACTTT
>TRBV6-5|-|-|TRBJ2-3
CASSRGAGRLYF
TGTGCCAGCAGCCGAGGGGCAGGGAGGTTGTATTTT
>TRBV5-1|once|-|TRBJ1-2
CASSPTGTNYGYTF
TGCGCCAGCAGCCCAACCGGGACTAACTATGGCTACACCTTC
>TRBV6-5|-|-|TRBJ2-2
CASSYSSAGVGGELFF
TGTGCCAGCAGTTACTCGTCGGCAGGGGTAGGCGGGGAGCTGTTTTTT
>TRBV6-4|-|-|TRBJ1-5
CASSDSVRLTPNQCPQHF
TGTGCCAGCAGTGACTCAGTGAGACTGACGCCGAACCAATGTCCCCAGCATTTT
>TRBV6-5|-|TRBD1|TRBJ1-3
CASRRTGEGNTIYF
TGTGCCAGCAGGCGGACAGGGGAAGGAAACACCATATATTTT
>TRBV4-1|once|-|TRBJ1-5
CASSQENAGRHSNQPQHF
TGCGCCAGCAGCCAAGAAAATGCAGGCCGACATAGCAATCAGCCCCAGCATTTT
>TRBV27|-|-|TRBJ2-7
CASSLRVSYEQYF
TGTGCCAGCAGTTTGCGGGTCTCCTACGAGCAGTACTTC
>TRBV29-1|-|TRBD1|TRBJ2-5
CSVPGQAGIETQYF
TGCAGCGTCCCCGGACAGGCCGGTATCGAGACCCAGTACTTC
>TRBV28|-|TRBD1|TRBJ1-1
CATSGGRTEAFF
TGTGCCACCTCAGGGGGGAGGACTGAAGCTTTCTTT
>TRBV5-1|-|TRBD2|TRBJ2-7
CASSFVSGSDYEQYF
TGCGCCAGCAGCTTCGTCAGCGGGAGCGACTACGAGCAGTACTTC
>TRBV5-4|-|TRBD1|TRBJ1-1
CASNKGAGNTEAFF
TGTGCCAGCAACAAGGGGGCAGGGAACACTGAAGCTTTCTTT
>TRBV2|-|TRBD1|TRBJ1-5
CASSESSGGNQPQHF
TGTGCCAGCAGTGAGTCCTCAGGGGGAAACCAGCCCCAGCATTTT
>TRBV7-2|-|-|TRBJ1-1
CASSTRRGATEAFF
TGTGCCAGCAGCACCCGTCGGGGAGCTACTGAAGCTTTCTTT
>TRBV28|-|-|TRBJ1-5
CASSDRNQPQHF
TGTGCCAGCAGCGACAGGAACCAGCCCCAGCATTTT
>TRBV7-3|-|TRBD1|TRBJ2-5
CASSLLGQGPETQYF
TGTGCCAGCAGCTTATTGGGACAGGGGCCCGAGACCCAGTACTTC
>TRBV19|-|-|TRBJ1-1
CASSIPRRGSQAFF
TGTGCCAGTAGTATCCCCCGCAGGGGCTCCCAGGCTTTCTTT
>TRBV23-1|-|-|TRBJ1-1
CASSFSTSTQRPTEAFF
TGCGCCAGCAGCTTTAGTACATCGACTCAGAGGCCCACTGAAGCTTTCTTT
>TRBV11-2|-|-|TRBJ2-7
CASSLWGQGLYEQYF
TGTGCCAGCAGCTTATGGGGGCAGGGTCTCTACGAGCAGTACTTC
>TRBV4-1|-|-|TRBJ1-1
CASSQHDTENTEAFF
TGCGCCAGCAGCCAACATGACACAGAGAACACTGAAGCTTTCTTT
>TRBV5-1|-|-|TRBJ2-5
CASRYLQETQYF
TGCGCCAGCCGATACCTACAAGAGACCCAGTACTTC
>TRBV27|-|TRBD2|TRBJ2-7
CASSNRGLAGVIEQYF
TGTGCCAGCAGTAACCGAGGACTAGCGGGAGTAATCGAGCAGTACTTC
>TRBV10-3|-|TRBD1|TRBJ2-1
CAISATGTEKNEQFF
TGTGCCATCAGTGCAACAGGGACAGAGAAAAATGAGCAGTTCTTC
>TRBV6-6|few|-|TRBJ2-3
CASSLTDTQYF
TGTGCCAGCAGCCTGACAGATACGCAGTATTTT
>TRBV5-1|-|TRBD2|TRBJ2-7
CASSYTPGTSGVEQYF
TGCGCCAGCAGCTATACCCCGGGGACTAGCGGGGTCGAGCAGTACTTC
>TRBV19|-|-|TRBJ1-1
CASSYWTATEAFF
TGTGCCAGTAGTTATTGGACAGCCACTGAAGCTTTCTTT
>TRBV5-1|-|-|TRBJ1-1
CASSPQTTNTEAFF
TGCGCCAGCAGCCCTCAAACAACGAACACTGAAGCTTTCTTT
>TRBV5-8|-|-|TRBJ2-7
CASSLGAGGTSYEQYF
TGTGCCAGCAGCTTAGGAGCAGGGGGGACCTCCTACGAGCAGTACTTC
>TRBV28|-|-|TRBJ1-2
CASSVGSDYGYTF
TGTGCCAGCAGTGTAGGGAGCGACTATGGCTACACCTTC
>TRBV5-4|-|TRBD2|TRBJ2-7
CASSFGGGEQYF
TGTGCCAGCAGCTTTGGGGGAGGGGAGCAGTACTTC
>TRBV6-1|-|TRBD1|TRBJ1-1
CASSDPGTGMNTEAFF
TGTGCCAGCAGTGATCCCGGGACAGGGATGAACACTGAAGCTTTCTTT
>TRBV5-1|-|-|TRBJ1-6
CASSLTLSSYNSPLHF
TGCGCCAGCAGCTTGACCCTGAGCTCCTATAATTCACCCCTCCACTTT
>TRBV7-8|-|-|TRBJ1-5
CASSLLVGGNQPQHF
TGTGCCAGCAGCTTATTAGTCGGTGGCAATCAGCCCCAGCATTTT
>TRBV9|-|TRBD1|TRBJ1-1
CASSSGTGPVQAFF
TGTGCCAGCAGCTCAGGGACAGGGCCAGTTCAAGCTTTCTTT
>TRBV9|-|TRBD1|TRBJ1-1
CASSRTGVAEAFF
TGTGCCAGCAGCAGAACAGGGGTGGCTGAAGCTTTCTTT
>TRBV6-4|-|-|TRBJ2-7
CASTPTVSGPNF
TGTGCCAGCACCCCGACAGTTTCAGGCCCTAACTTC
>TRBV28|-|TRBD1|TRBJ2-7
CASSSSGQGYEQYF
TGTGCCAGCAGTTCCTCGGGACAGGGCTACGAGCAGTACTTC
>TRBV7-7|-|TRBD2|TRBJ2-2
CASSPSGPNTGELFF
TGTGCTAGCAGTCCTAGCGGGCCGAACACCGGGGAGCTGTTTTTT
>TRBV28|once|-|TRBJ1-3
CASSLVRGASGNTIYF
TGTGCCAGCAGTTTAGTGCGGGGGGCCTCTGGAAACACCATATATTTT
>TRBV27|few|-|TRBJ2-7
CASTLNRVSHEQYF
TGTGCCAGCACCCTGAACAGGGTTTCCCACGAGCAGTACTTC
>TRBV7-2|-|-|TRBJ2-7
CASSPMDRAYEQYF
TGTGCCAGCAGCCCCATGGACAGAGCCTACGAGCAGTACTTC
>TRBV2|-|TRBD1|TRBJ1-1
CASRIGQGVGAFF
TGTGCCAGCAGGATTGGACAGGGAGTTGGTGCTTTCTTT
>TRBV4-1|-|TRBD1|TRBJ2-7
CASSQSRATGEYEQYF
TGCGCCAGCAGCCAATCTCGCGCGACAGGGGAATACGAGCAGTACTTC
>TRBV30|-|-|TRBJ2-7
CACIQGTEQYF
TGTGCCTGTATACAGGGTACCGAGCAGTACTTC
>TRBV29-1|-|TRBD1|TRBJ2-1
CSAEGQGANEQFF
TGCAGCGCAGAAGGACAGGGGGCCAATGAGCAGTTCTTC
>TRBV5-1|-|TRBD2|TRBJ2-5
CASSLGTSGGRLAQYF
TGCGCCAGCAGCTTGGGGACTAGCGGGGGCCGTTTGGCCCAGTACTTC
>TRBV7-6|once|-|TRBJ1-1
CASSAQALNTEAFF
TGTGCCAGCAGCGCACAGGCACTGAACACTGAAGCTTTCTTT